What follows are 4 T cell receptor beta chains derived from one specimen sequenced in a study of shared clonotypes between healthy human individuals. The data were produced by immunoSEQ multiplex PCR, yet TCRdb's version contains in-frame clones alone and is incomplete. Among over a million clones listed, under 99% were seen once. Sequenced: naive CD4+ T cells sorted from blood. The subset is: CD45RA+ positively selected. The origin of the receptors is a man younger than 45 in good health.

The chain recombines TRBV30 with TRBJ2-1; D ambiguous. V lost 3 bases and J lost 15, with 15 bases in between. Germline CDR1 GTSNPN, CDR2 SVGIG (reference sequence). The CDR3 has 11 residues. In DNA, the CDR3 is TGTGCCTGGAGCGCGGCCTCAGCCGGGTTCTTC. This translates into CAWSAASAGFF.

The gene calls are TRBV5-1 and TRBJ2-1, with 8 positions matching TRBD1. The V and J ends lost 4 bases and 3 bases, in that order; junction bases with no gene match: 6. There are 15 residues in the CDR3. CDR1 is SGHRS, CDR2 YFSETQ, per germline. The CDR3 protein is CASSPQGGDYNEQFF. Here the CDR3 DNA reads TGCGCCAGCAGCCCACAGGGGGGAGACTACAATGAGCAGTTCTTC. Complete variable domain (other parts from reference TRBV5-1 and TRBJ2-1): KAGVTQTPRYLIKTRGQQVTLSCSPISGHRSVSWYQQTPGQGLQFLFEYFSETQRNKGNFPGRFSGRQFSNSRSEMNVSTLELGDSALYLCASSPQGGDYNEQFFGPGTRLTVL.

The chain employs TRBV21-1 and TRBJ1-1; the table gives TRBD1 as D, unverified against the DNA. TRBV21-1 has pseudogene status. This CDR3 region has 15 residues. CDR3 nucleotide sequence: TGTGCCAGCAGCAAAGAAGGGGGCTTGAACACTGAAGCTTTCTTT. Protein: CASSKEGGLNTEAFF.

This chain uses TRBV6-1 with TRBJ1-5; D not certain. This CDR3 is 14 amino acids long. V lost 3 bases and J lost 6, with 12 bases in between. The germline gives CDR1 MNHNS, CDR2 SASEGT. The CDR3 bases are TGTGCCAGCAGTGATACGGGGTACTTTCAGCCCCAGCATTTT. Translation gives CASSDTGYFQPQHF.